What follows are 32 T cell receptor beta chains derived from one specimen sequenced in a study of T cells in narcolepsy. Method: immunoSEQ multiplex PCR; TCRdb's copy keeps in-frame clones and lacks some. The sample records 15,000 to 20,000 clones, 72% being singletons. The specimen was CD45RA- memory CD8+ T cells from PBMCs. All receptors come from a human donor with narcolepsy.

The V call is TRBV5-1, the J call TRBJ2-7; 8 bases are shared with TRBD1. In germline, CDR1 is SGHRS, CDR2 YFSETQ. The CDR3 runs to 15 residues. Trimming took 5 bases from V and 1 from J; bases not matched to a gene: 8. CDR3 in DNA: TGCGCCAGCAGAGCGGCAGGGGGCTTATCCTACGAGCAGTACTTC. Translation gives CASRAAGGLSYEQYF.

In DNA, the CDR3 is TGTGCCAGCAGTATAAGACAGGGGTGGCAGCCCCAGCATTTT. Translation: CASSIRQGWQPQHF. The rearrangement uses TRBV6-5 and TRBJ1-5; 8 bases agree with TRBD1. V lost 5 bases and J lost 7; bases outside the gene matches: 7. Germline V CDR1 and CDR2: MNHEY, SVGAGI. The length of the CDR3 is 14 residues.

This chain connects TRBV9 to TRBJ2-5, with D possibly TRBD1 on 6 matching bases. V shed 3 bases and J shed 3 bases, with 9 bases lying between them. Germline-derived CDR1 and CDR2 are SGDLS and YYNGEE. This CDR3 region has 13 residues. CDR3: CASSARTEETQYF. For the CDR3, the DNA is TGTGCCAGCAGCGCCCGGACAGAAGAGACCCAGTACTTC.

This sequence joins TRBV7-9 and TRBJ2-1; D is uncertain. Trimming removed 4 bases at V and 2 bases at J, with 12 bases between. The germline gives CDR1 SEHNR, CDR2 FQNEAQ (reference sequence). The CDR3 has 15 amino acids. CDR3 nucleotide sequence: TGTGCCAGCAGCTCCCCCGGCACTACCTACAATGAGCAGTTCTTC. The encoded protein is CASSSPGTTYNEQFF.

A remark on this clone: The junction departs from the called germline gene at one end, perhaps through a read error. J is TRBJ2-3 and V is TRBV4-1; no definite D call. Germline V gene lookup returns CDR1 MGHRA and CDR2 YSYEKL. This CDR3 is built from 16 residues. DNA of the CDR3: TGTGCCAGCAGCCAAGAGGTTTCCAGGATCACAGATACGCAGTATTTT. Amino acid sequence: CASSQEVSRITDTQYF.

The chain links TRBV7-6 to TRBJ2-1; no clear D gene. The V gene lost 5 bases and the J gene lost 0 bases, with 11 bases spanning the gap. The V gene's germline CDR1 is SGHVS and CDR2 FNYEAQ. The CDR3 runs to 15 residues. The CDR3 protein is CASSPDQSSYNEQFF. CDR3 bases: TGTGCCAGCAGCCCCGATCAAAGCTCCTACAATGAGCAGTTCTTC.

The chain's CDR3 is CASSDRDRVSGELFF. CDR3 DNA sequence: TGTGCCAGCAGCGACCGGGACAGGGTGTCCGGGGAGCTGTTTTTT. The chain carries TRBV6-1 and TRBJ2-2; 9 nucleotides match TRBD1. This CDR3 has 15 residues. Germline CDR1 MNHNS, CDR2 SASEGT. V trimming: 6 bases; J trimming: 6 bases; junction bases outside the gene matches: 8.

The chain joins TRBV27 to TRBJ2-3, with TRBD2 as a possible D gene (5 bases). V was trimmed by 7 bases and J by 5 bases, leaving 13 bases between them. This CDR3 has 13 amino acids. CDR1 and CDR2 from the germline V gene are MNHEY and SMNVEV (reference sequence). CDR3 protein: CASTSARGDTQYF. CDR3 coding DNA: TGTGCCAGCACTTCGGCTCGGGGAGATACGCAGTATTTT.

The chain is built from TRBV5-1 and TRBJ2-2; 13 bases map to TRBD2. Germline CDR1 is SGHRS and CDR2 is YFSETQ. The J segment lost 1 base and the V segment lost 6 bases, leaving 9 bases of the junction unmatched. CDR3 length: 18 residues. CDR3 sequence: CASNLGLAGAWNTGELFF. CDR3 DNA sequence: TGCGCCAGCAACCTCGGACTAGCGGGAGCATGGAACACCGGGGAGCTGTTTTTT. Together with reference TRBV5-1 and TRBJ2-2, the CDR3 gives the full variable domain: KAGVTQTPRYLIKTRGQQVTLSCSPISGHRSVSWYQQTPGQGLQFLFEYFSETQRNKGNFPGRFSGRQFSNSRSEMNVSTLELGDSALYLCASNLGLAGAWNTGELFFGEGSRLTVL.

This clone has more than one count but fewer than ten. The gene calls are TRBV5-1 and TRBJ1-1, with D possibly being TRBD1 (5 bases). Germline CDR1 SGHRS, CDR2 YFSETQ. V was clipped by 2 bases and J by 7 bases, with 15 bases between them. This CDR3 comprises 14 residues. The CDR3, as DNA: TGCGCCAGCAGCTTCGGTTCCGGGGGGGATGAAGCTTTCTTT. Translating gives CASSFGSGGDEAFF.

This chain joins TRBV7-9 and TRBJ2-3; 11 bases are a match to TRBD2. Trimming removed 5 bases from V and 2 bases from J; junction bases left unmatched: 6. The CDR3 consists of 16 residues. Germline V CDR1 and CDR2: SEHNR, FQNEAQ (reference sequence). In nucleotides, the CDR3 is TGTGCCAGCAGCCCCGAACTAGCGGGGGCCACAGATACGCAGTATTTT. Translating gives CASSPELAGATDTQYF.

This clone was observed a few times. The chain combines TRBV5-6 with TRBJ1-1; no clear D. CDR3 length: 12 residues. V shed 0 bases and J shed 5 bases, with 5 bases lying between them. Germline CDR1 reads SGHDT; CDR2 reads YYEEEE. The chain's CDR3 is CASSLGVTEAFF. CDR3 nucleotides: TGTGCCAGCAGCTTGGGTGTAACTGAAGCTTTCTTT.

Only a few counts were recorded for this clone. The J gene is TRBJ2-7, the V gene TRBV7-9, with 8 bases lining up with TRBD2. Germline V gives CDR1 SEHNR, CDR2 FQNEAQ (reference sequence). With V trimmed by 5 bases and J by 3 bases, 3 bases remained unmatched. This CDR3 has 13 amino acids. The CDR3 DNA sequence: TGTGCCAGCAGCGACACTAGCGGCTACGAGCAGTACTTC. Protein product: CASSDTSGYEQYF.

The chain recombines TRBV19 with TRBJ2-1; D is unclear. Germline V gives CDR1 LNHDA, CDR2 SQIVND (reference sequence). V was clipped by 8 bases and J by 9 bases, with 11 bases between them. The CDR3 consists of 11 residues. CDR3 nucleotides: TGTGCCAGTGGAGCCCAGCGTGAGCAGTTCTTC. It is translated as CASGAQREQFF.

Only one count was recorded for this clone. This sequence joins TRBV9 and TRBJ2-7; D is possibly TRBD2 (6 bases). CDR1 and CDR2 (germline): SGDLS, YYNGEE. The CDR3 has 14 amino acids. The V and J ends lost 3 bases and 0 bases respectively, with 10 bases between them. The CDR3 region is CASSADGSSYEQYF. CDR3 DNA: TGTGCCAGCAGCGCGGACGGGAGCTCCTACGAGCAGTACTTC.

The chain couples TRBV9 to TRBJ2-3; the D gene could be TRBD1 or TRBD2 (5 bases each). The CDR3 is 14 amino acids. Trimming removed 4 bases from V and 0 bases from J, with 9 bases in between. Germline assignment: CDR1 SGDLS and CDR2 YYNGEE. CDR3 coding DNA: TGTGCCAGCAGCCAGTGGGGGAGCACAGATACGCAGTATTTT. Encoded protein: CASSQWGSTDTQYF.

The chain combines TRBV6-1 with TRBJ2-1; TRBD1 or TRBD2 may be the D gene (5 bases each). The CDR3 extends over 14 amino acids. Germline assignment: CDR1 MNHNS and CDR2 SASEGT. The ends were cut back, 2 bases at V and 4 bases at J, with 9 bases in the middle. CDR3 protein: CASSEQGPYNEQFF. CDR3 in DNA: TGTGCCAGCAGTGAACAGGGACCTTACAATGAGCAGTTCTTC.

In its sample, this clone ranks as medium-sized. The gene calls are TRBV7-9 and TRBJ1-2, with 9 nucleotides matching TRBD1. V shed 4 bases, J shed 5 bases, and the junction held 5 bases outside the gene matches. The germline CDR1 and CDR2 sequences are SEHNR and FQNEAQ (reference sequence). CDR3 size: 14 residues. CDR3 loop: CASSSDRGYYGYTF. Written as DNA, the CDR3 is TGTGCCAGCAGCTCGGACAGGGGCTATTATGGCTACACCTTC.

The rearrangement uses TRBV13 and TRBJ2-7, with D possibly being TRBD2 (5 bases). Trimming pared 0 bases from V and 3 bases from J, leaving 15 bases between. Looked up from germline, CDR1 is PRHDT and CDR2 is FYEKMQ (reference sequence). The CDR3 is made up of 16 amino acids. CDR3 in amino acids: CASSLGVFTEGYEQYF. In nucleotides, the CDR3 is TGTGCCAGCAGCTTAGGGGTTTTCACTGAGGGCTACGAGCAGTACTTC.

The genes are TRBV11-3 and TRBJ2-7, with 7 bases identical to TRBD1. From germline, CDR1 is SGHNT and CDR2 YENEEA. The CDR3 sequence is 20 residues long. V was clipped by 5 bases and J by 2 bases; unmatched bases: 24. This CDR3 is CASSRHRGWGQKWFPYEQYF. The CDR3 DNA reads TGTGCCAGCAGCCGACATCGCGGTTGGGGACAGAAGTGGTTCCCCTACGAGCAGTACTTC.

This clone is large in the sample. The rearrangement joins TRBV11-2 to TRBJ2-1; TRBD2 aligns across 7 bases. The CDR3 length is 16 residues. Germline V gene data show CDR1 as SGHAT and CDR2 as FQNNGV. Unmatched junction bases numbered 9, after V lost 7 bases and J lost 0 bases. CDR3 protein: CASTGAGWVSYNEQFF. In DNA form, the CDR3 reads TGTGCCAGCACCGGAGCGGGGTGGGTCTCCTACAATGAGCAGTTCTTC.

By its share, this clone is large. The CDR3 DNA reads TGTGCCAGCTCAAGAATTCGACGGCTTGAAGCTTTCTTT. As protein: CASSRIRRLEAFF. The chain combines TRBV18 with TRBJ1-1; unclear D gene. Germline V gene data show CDR1 as KGHSH and CDR2 as LQKENI. This CDR3 region has 13 residues. V was shortened by 5 bases and J by 7 bases, with 14 bases between the two germline ends.

The chain recombines TRBV2 with TRBJ2-1; D is uncertain. The germline V and J ends were trimmed by 5 bases and 0 bases, with 5 bases remaining between them. Looked up from germline, CDR1 is SNHLY and CDR2 is FYNNEI. The CDR3 runs 13 residues. The DNA of the CDR3 is TGTGCCAGCAGTCCGAGCTCCTACAATGAGCAGTTCTTC. This sequence encodes CASSPSSYNEQFF.

About this clone: Compared with germline, one end of the junction differs, possibly owing to a read error. The chain links TRBV5-6 to TRBJ1-1; D is uncertain. CDR3 size: 12 residues. In germline, CDR1 is SGHDT, CDR2 YYEEEE. CDR3 DNA sequence: TGTGCCAGCAGTTTGGTGAGGACTGAAGCTTTCTTT. It is translated as CASSLVRTEAFF.

The chain joins TRBV28 to TRBJ1-5; 10 bases line up with TRBD1. The CDR3 sequence is 12 residues long. V lost 6 bases and J lost 9; bases outside the gene matches: 2. The germline gives CDR1 MDHEN, CDR2 SYDVKM. CDR3 nucleotide sequence: TGTGCCAGCAGGGACAGGGGGAGGCCCCAGCATTTT. Protein product: CASRDRGRPQHF. The whole variable domain, remainder taken from reference TRBV28 and TRBJ1-5, is DVKVTQSSRYLVKRTGEKVFLECVQDMDHENMFWYRQDPGLGLRLIYFSYDVKMKEKGDIPEGYSVSREKKERFSLILESASTNQTSMYLCASRDRGRPQHFGDGTRLSIL.

The chain is built from TRBV4-1 and TRBJ2-7, with 12 bases identical to TRBD2. CDR1 MGHRA and CDR2 YSYEKL come from the germline V gene. V dropped 3 bases and J dropped 4; count of bases not matched to a gene: 4. CDR3 size: 15 residues. The DNA for the CDR3 is TGCGCCAGCAGCCAGACTAGCGGGAGAGGTTACGAGCAGTACTTC. Translation: CASSQTSGRGYEQYF.

J is TRBJ2-3 and V is TRBV9; 9 nucleotides line up with TRBD2. This CDR3 spans 17 amino acids. Trimming cost V 0 bases and J 3 bases; bases outside gene matches: 8. Looked up from germline, CDR1 is SGDLS and CDR2 is YYNGEE. Written as DNA, the CDR3 is TGTGCCAGCAGCGTAGCTGGGGCGGGAGGGACGACAGATACGCAGTATTTT. Encoded protein: CASSVAGAGGTTDTQYF.

CDR3 region: CAISEGGDGSGNTIYF. The CDR3 DNA is TGTGCCATCAGTGAGGGGGGGGATGGCTCTGGAAACACCATATATTTT. This chain connects TRBV10-3 to TRBJ1-3; weak D call: TRBD1 (5 bases). The CDR3 loop spans 16 amino acids. Germline assignment: CDR1 ENHRY and CDR2 SYGVKD. The V end was cut by 2 bases, the J end by 0 bases, with 11 bases between.

The chain is built from TRBV5-6 and TRBJ2-7; 8 positions match TRBD1. This CDR3 has 17 residues. V was pared by 4 bases and J by 4 bases, with 16 bases of the junction left unmatched. The V gene's germline CDR1 is SGHDT and CDR2 YYEEEE. The CDR3 sequence is CASSVLPNTGGRYEQYF. The CDR3 nucleotides are TGTGCCAGCAGCGTCTTGCCGAATACAGGGGGAAGATACGAGCAGTACTTC.

Notes on this clone: The same CDR3 is also encoded by other DNA sequences in this sample. The chain is built from TRBV4-1 and TRBJ2-1; 11 nucleotides line up with TRBD2. The V segment lost 3 bases and the J segment 8 bases; nucleotides outside the gene matches: 6. CDR3 length equals 15 residues. Germline V gene sequence: CDR1 MGHRA, CDR2 YSYEKL. This CDR3 is CASSHTSGSGDEQFF. In DNA form, the CDR3 reads TGCGCCAGCAGCCACACTAGCGGGAGTGGCGATGAGCAGTTCTTC.

Concerning this clone: The CDR3 end shows no conserved phenylalanine or tryptophan, and so a read error is likely. The chain has TRBV6-1 and TRBJ2-4, with 10 bases aligning to TRBD1. The CDR3 has 16 residues. V shed 2 bases, J shed 7 bases, and the junction held 8 bases outside the gene matches. The germline V gene encodes CDR1 MNHNS and CDR2 SASEGT. This chain's CDR3 is CASSEYVTGGTNIQYL. The CDR3 coding sequence is TGTGCCAGCAGTGAATATGTGACAGGGGGCACGAACATTCAGTACCTC.

The chain links TRBV6-5 to TRBJ1-2, with D perhaps matching TRBD1 (6 bases). Germline CDR1 and CDR2: MNHEY and SVGAGI. This CDR3 is 14 amino acids long. V was cut by 6 bases and J by 4 bases, with 15 bases left in between. CDR3 loop: CASSPSWDTYGYTF. The CDR3 DNA is TGTGCCAGCAGCCCTTCTTGGGACACCTATGGCTACACCTTC.